These 6 T cell receptor beta chains share one sample of origin, sequenced in a study of blood T cell repertoires in COVID-19. Repertoires were generated with immunoSEQ multiplex PCR, while TCRdb's copy carries only in-frame clones and drops some. The table has about 310,000 clones, nearly 90% seen once. Input material: PBMCs or T cells enriched from blood (not recorded which). The receptors here all came from a woman under 30 with acute COVID-19.

V is TRBV5-3 and J is TRBJ2-1; 10 nucleotides agree with TRBD1. TRBV5-3 is an ORF for which the function is uncertain. CDR3 length equals 17 residues. V dropped 0 bases and J dropped 1; count of bases not matched to a gene: 4. The CDR3 region is CARSLATGGSSYNEQFF. The CDR3 coding sequence is TGTGCCAGAAGCTTGGCGACAGGGGGCAGTTCCTACAATGAGCAGTTCTTC.

The chain combines TRBV11-2 with TRBJ1-1, with 8 bases identical to TRBD1. There are 15 residues in the CDR3. Germline-derived CDR1 and CDR2 are SGHAT and FQNNGV. The ends lost 0 bases at V and 4 bases at J; junction bases unmatched: 4. CDR3 bases: TGTGCCAGCAGCTTAGATCGAACAGGGGGCACTGAAGCTTTCTTT. Translated, it gives CASSLDRTGGTEAFF.

This chain connects TRBV19 to TRBJ2-1; 10 bases fit TRBD2. CDR1 is LNHDA, CDR2 SQIVND, per germline (reference sequence). With V trimmed by 7 bases and J by 7 bases, 7 bases remained unmatched. There are 14 residues in the CDR3. The CDR3 protein is CASKASGSRNEQFF. CDR3 in DNA: TGTGCCAGTAAGGCTAGCGGGAGCAGGAATGAGCAGTTCTTC.

As DNA, the CDR3 is TGTGCCAGCAGCCCTAGAACAGGGGGCAGCTACGAGCAGTACTTC. It is translated as CASSPRTGGSYEQYF. The chain links TRBV3-1 (or the pseudogene TRBV3-2) to TRBJ2-7, with 9 bases aligning to TRBD1. Germline V lookup: CDR1 LGHDT, CDR2 YNNKEL (reference sequence). The CDR3 loop spans 15 amino acids. V was pared by 4 bases and J by 3 bases, with 7 bases of the junction left unmatched.

The J gene is TRBJ1-1, the V gene TRBV5-5, with no clear D. The CDR3 is 15 residues long. CDR1 SGHKS and CDR2 YYEKEE come from the germline V gene (reference sequence). The ends were cut back, 3 bases at V and 1 base at J, with 13 bases in the middle. CDR3 in amino acids: CASSSDLTENTEAFF. The CDR3 nucleotides are TGTGCCAGCAGCTCCGATTTAACAGAGAACACTGAAGCTTTCTTT.

V gene TRBV5-4 combines with J gene TRBJ1-4; perhaps TRBD1 as D (5 bases). V was cut by 0 bases and J by 4 bases, with 13 bases left in between. CDR1 and CDR2 from the germline V gene are SGHNT and YYREEE (reference sequence). The CDR3 has 16 residues. The chain's CDR3 is CASSLGVGHSNEKLFF. In DNA, the CDR3 is TGTGCCAGCAGCTTGGGGGTGGGGCATAGTAATGAAAAACTGTTTTTT.